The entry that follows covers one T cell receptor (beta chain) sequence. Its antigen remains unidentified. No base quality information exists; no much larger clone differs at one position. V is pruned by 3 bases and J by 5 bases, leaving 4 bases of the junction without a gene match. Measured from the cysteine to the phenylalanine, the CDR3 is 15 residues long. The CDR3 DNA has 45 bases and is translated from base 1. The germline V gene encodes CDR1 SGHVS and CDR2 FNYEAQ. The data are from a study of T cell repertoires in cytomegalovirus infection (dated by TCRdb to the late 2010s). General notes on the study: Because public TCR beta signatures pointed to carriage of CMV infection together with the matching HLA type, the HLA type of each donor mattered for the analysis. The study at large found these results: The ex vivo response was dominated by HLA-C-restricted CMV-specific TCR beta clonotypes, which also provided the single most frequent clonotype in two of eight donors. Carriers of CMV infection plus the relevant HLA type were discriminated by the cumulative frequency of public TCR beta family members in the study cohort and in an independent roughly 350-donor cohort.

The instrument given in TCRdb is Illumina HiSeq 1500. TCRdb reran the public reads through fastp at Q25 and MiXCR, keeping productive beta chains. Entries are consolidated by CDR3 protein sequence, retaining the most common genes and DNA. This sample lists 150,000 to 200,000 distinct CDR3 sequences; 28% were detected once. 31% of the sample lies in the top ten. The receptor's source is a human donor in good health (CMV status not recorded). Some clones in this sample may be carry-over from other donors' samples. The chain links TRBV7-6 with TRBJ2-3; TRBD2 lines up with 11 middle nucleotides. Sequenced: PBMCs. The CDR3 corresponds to CASSLSTSGGDTQYF. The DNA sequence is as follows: TGTGCCAGCAGCTTGAGTACTAGCGGGGGAGATACGCAGTATTTT.